The sequence of this TCR beta chain was determined in a study of T cell repertoires in cytomegalovirus infection. Study as a whole: It can be stated that public TCR beta signatures indicated CMV infection as well as a matching HLA type. General study findings and limits: The ex vivo response showed dominance by HLA-C-restricted CMV-specific TCR beta clonotypes. CMV carriers with the relevant HLA were identified by cumulative public TCR beta family frequency.

TCRdb analysed the reads with MiXCR anew, one entry per CDR3 protein. The sample has hundreds of thousands of distinct CDR3 sequences; approximately 10% are singletons. Note on this clonotype: As yet, its antigen is unknown.

Trimming removed 4 bases at V and 3 bases at J, with 9 bases between. There are 12 residues in the CDR3. Germline CDR1 SQVTM, CDR2 ANQGSEA. The sample taken for sequencing was PBMCs. V usage is TRBV29-1 and J usage is TRBJ1-1; D remains ambiguous. The source of this sequence is a human donor in good health (CMV status not recorded). Some clones in this sample may be carry-over from other donors' samples. The CDR3 region is CSVGEAYTEAFF. The CDR3 DNA is TGCAGCGTTGGAGAGGCGTACACTGAAGCTTTCTTT.